A single sample is the source of the 23 T cell receptor delta chains below, sequenced in a study of Vδ1+ human thymocytes. Their target antigens are unknown. Overall study results and limits: Thymic TRG and TRD repertoires appeared highly polyclonal, with Gaussian CDR3 length distributions.

Sequences come from RNA converted to cDNA by reverse transcription. Multiplex PCR used pooled V-gene forward primers and a constant-region reverse primer to amplify CDR3s. TCRdb redid clone calling on the multiplex PCR reads using CATT. The data show tens of thousands of delta-chain clones, about 15% seen once. Sequencing was done on a sample of Vdelta1+ gamma-delta thymocytes from the thymus. Subset in this sample: FACS-sorted CD3+ TCRalphabeta- TCRVdelta1+ TCRVdelta2- thymocytes. The receptors were gathered from a girl less than two years old who had congenital heart surgery.

This chain joins TRDV1 and TRDJ1; 9 bases are shared with TRDD2. This CDR3 spans 18 amino acids. Germline V CDR1 and CDR2: TSWWSYY, QGS. Germline trimming cut 5 bases from V and 10 bases from J; bases unmatched to any gene: 23. CDR3 amino acids: CALGHNTPSYIITGGLIF. In nucleotides, the CDR3 is TGTGCTCTTGGGCACAATACGCCTTCCTACATTATCACTGGAGGACTCATCTTT.

A few counts support this clone. The chain carries TRDV1 and TRDJ1, with D possibly being TRDD2 or TRDD3 (8 bases each). Germline assignment: CDR1 TSWWSYY and CDR2 QGS. This CDR3 has 30 amino acids. The V and J ends lost 3 bases and 0 bases respectively, with 56 bases between them. CDR3 DNA sequence: TGTGCTCTTGGGGACGGTCTCTTCCTACTCCTACCACAGGCTCTGGAGGGGATACCGAGACCTTTCCCTTACACCGATAAACTCATCTTT. The encoded protein is CALGDGLFLLLPQALEGIPRPFPYTDKLIF.

The sample holds a few counts of this clone. The chain combines TRDV1 with TRDJ1; the D gene is possibly TRDD3 (5 bases). The CDR3 sequence is 22 residues long. V was shortened by 0 bases and J by 0 bases, with 29 bases between the two germline ends. Germline-derived CDR1 and CDR2 are TSWWSYY and QGS. The CDR3 DNA reads TGTGCTCTTGGGGAACTTCGGGATGTTCCGGGAGTCATACTACCGTACACCGATAAACTCATCTTT. This codes for CALGELRDVPGVILPYTDKLIF.

This clone was counted a few times. The chain employs TRDV1 and TRDJ1; D gene uncertain. The CDR3 spans 18 residues. Germline V gene lookup returns CDR1 TSWWSYY and CDR2 QGS. The ends were cut back, 0 bases at V and 4 bases at J, with 21 bases in the middle. CDR3 loop: CALGELLGSPRSGDKLIF. CDR3 coding DNA: TGTGCTCTTGGGGAACTATTGGGTTCCCCCAGGAGTGGCGATAAACTCATCTTT.

The chain links TRDV2 to TRDJ1, with 8 bases matching TRDD3. The CDR3 has 21 residues. From germline, CDR1 is GEAIGNYY and CDR2 EKD. V shed 0 bases and J 0 bases; nucleotides not matched to a gene: 20. For the CDR3, the DNA is TGTGCCTGTGACACCGTGGGGGGCCGGGATACGCGAGACGACCACACCGATAAACTCATCTTT. Residues: CACDTVGGRDTRDDHTDKLIF.

This clone was found a few times. The V call is TRDV1, the J call TRDJ1; 9 bases fit TRDD3. J was trimmed by 0 bases and V by 0 bases; bases with no gene match: 17. The CDR3 is 21 residues long. Germline CDR1 and CDR2: TSWWSYY and QGS. The CDR3 DNA follows: TGTGCTCTTGGGGAACTGCTTCAGAGCCACTGGGGGAGACTCTACACCGATAAACTCATCTTT. Translated: CALGELLQSHWGRLYTDKLIF.

This clone showed up just a few times. This chain uses TRDV1 with TRDJ1; TRDD3 agrees at 10 bases. The CDR3 is 18 amino acids. V was clipped by 6 bases and J by 3 bases; unmatched bases: 16. Germline CDR1 and CDR2: TSWWSYY and QGS. The chain's CDR3 is CALGVTSYPTGGSDKLIF. The DNA for the CDR3 is TGTGCTCTTGGTGTTACTTCCTATCCTACTGGGGGATCCGATAAACTCATCTTT.

This chain uses TRDV1 with TRDJ1; D not resolved. Trimming pared 3 bases from V and 11 bases from J, leaving 19 bases between. The CDR3 runs 14 residues. Germline V gene data show CDR1 as TSWWSYY and CDR2 as QGS. DNA for the CDR3: TGTGCTCTTGGGGATAGTACCGGGTCGCTGATCCTCATCTTT. Translated: CALGDSTGSLILIF.

This clone has more than one count but fewer than ten. The chain recombines TRDV1 with TRDJ1; D unclear. Trimming pared 5 bases from V and 3 bases from J, leaving 16 bases between. The germline V gene has CDR1 TSWWSYY and CDR2 QGS. CDR3 length equals 15 residues. The CDR3: CALGPRDCESDKLIF. CDR3 in DNA: TGTGCTCTTGGGCCACGGGACTGCGAGTCCGATAAACTCATCTTT.

A word on this clone: At one end, the junction sequence differs from germline, possibly due to a read error. V usage is TRDV1 and J usage is TRDJ1; 9 nucleotides align to TRDD3. CDR3 length: 23 amino acids. Germline V lookup: CDR1 TSWWSYY, CDR2 QGS. CDR3: CALEEGSLRVGGYYRWYTDKLIF. CDR3 nucleotides: TGTGCTCTTGAGGAAGGCTCCCTACGGGTTGGGGGATATTACCGTTGGTACACCGATAAACTCATCTTT.

The sample holds a few counts of this clone. The V call is TRDV1, the J call TRDJ1; the match to TRDD3 covers 7 bases. This CDR3 has 16 amino acids. V lost 2 bases and J lost 3; bases outside the gene matches: 9. The germline V gene has CDR1 TSWWSYY and CDR2 QGS. CDR3 nucleotide sequence: TGTGCTCTTGGGGAAAGGGGGATCCGCTACGCCGATAAACTCATCTTT. It translates to CALGERGIRYADKLIF.

This clone was seen a handful of times. The rearrangement joins TRDV1 to TRDJ1; 7 nucleotides agree with TRDD3. This CDR3 has 17 amino acids. Germline V gene lookup returns CDR1 TSWWSYY and CDR2 QGS. The junction had 9 bases not matched to a gene; V was cut back by 2 bases and J by 0 bases. The CDR3 loop is CALGEKRPTGDTDKLIF. The CDR3 DNA reads as TGTGCTCTTGGGGAAAAACGCCCTACTGGGGACACCGATAAACTCATCTTT.

The J gene is TRDJ1, the V gene TRDV1, with TRDD3 as a possible D gene (6 bases). The V end was cut by 1 base, the J end by 3 bases, with 12 bases between. The germline CDR1 and CDR2 sequences are TSWWSYY and QGS. The length of the CDR3 is 15 residues. The CDR3 spells CALGEQRLGADKLIF. The CDR3 nucleotides are TGTGCTCTTGGGGAACAACGTTTGGGGGCCGATAAACTCATCTTT.

The V call is TRDV1, the J call TRDJ1; TRDD3 aligns across 12 bases. The CDR3 has 19 residues. V dropped 2 bases and J dropped 3; count of bases not matched to a gene: 13. Germline V lookup: CDR1 TSWWSYY, CDR2 QGS. The CDR3 spells CALGEISPPGGYAADKLIF. CDR3 coding DNA: TGTGCTCTTGGGGAAATTTCCCCCCCTGGGGGATACGCCGCCGATAAACTCATCTTT.

This clone was found a few times. A read error may produce the germline difference seen at one junction end. The chain uses TRDV1 and TRDJ1, with D possibly called TRDD2 or TRDD3 (6 bases each). This CDR3 has 16 residues. Germline V gene sequence: CDR1 TSWWSYY, CDR2 QGS. The CDR3 protein is CALGKLPRTGNDKLIF. CDR3 DNA sequence: TGTGCTCTTGGGAAACTTCCTCGTACTGGGAACGATAAACTCATCTTT.

The sample holds a few counts of this clone. Distinct nucleotide sequences in the sample also encode this CDR3. The rearrangement uses TRDV1 and TRDJ1, with unresolved D. The germline V gene encodes CDR1 TSWWSYY and CDR2 QGS. This CDR3 has 18 residues. V was shortened by 3 bases and J by 4 bases, with 24 bases between the two germline ends. CDR3 in amino acids: CALGELNHPCPDNDKLIF. The CDR3, as DNA: TGTGCTCTTGGGGAGCTGAACCACCCCTGTCCAGACAACGATAAACTCATCTTT.

In this sample, this clone turned up a few times. The chain couples TRDV1 to TRDJ1, with 11 bases fitting TRDD3. The V gene end was trimmed by 3 bases and the J gene end by 3 bases; junction bases not matched to a gene: 15. The CDR3 loop spans 19 amino acids. Germline V gene sequence: CDR1 TSWWSYY, CDR2 QGS. DNA for the CDR3: TGTGCTCTTGGGGATCCCCCTTCCTACTGGGGGATAAAGGCCGATAAACTCATCTTT. Translating gives CALGDPPSYWGIKADKLIF.

A few counts support this clone. The rearrangement links TRDV1 to TRDJ1; 8 bases agree with TRDD3. The CDR3 sequence is 20 residues long. With V trimmed by 1 base and J by 0 bases, 16 bases remained unmatched. Per germline, CDR1 TSWWSYY and CDR2 QGS. The CDR3 DNA reads as TGTGCTCTTGGGGAACGATTTAACGGGCCCCCTGGGGGAAACACCGATAAACTCATCTTT. As protein: CALGERFNGPPGGNTDKLIF.

This clone occurred a few times. V gene TRDV1 combines with J gene TRDJ1, with 10 bases lining up with TRDD3. Germline CDR1 and CDR2: TSWWSYY and QGS. Trimming removed 1 base from V and 2 bases from J; junction bases left unmatched: 16. This CDR3 spans 20 amino acids. CDR3 protein: CALGERIPTWGIKITDKLIF. CDR3 DNA: TGTGCTCTTGGGGAACGTATTCCTACCTGGGGGATAAAGATTACCGATAAACTCATCTTT.

This clone was seen more than once but under ten times. This chain joins TRDV1 and TRDJ1, with 8 bases identical to TRDD3. Looked up from germline, CDR1 is TSWWSYY and CDR2 is QGS. Germline trimming cut 2 bases from V and 3 bases from J; bases unmatched to any gene: 14. CDR3 length: 18 amino acids. This CDR3 reads CALGEKENEGIPSDKLIF. For the CDR3, the DNA is TGTGCTCTTGGGGAAAAGGAAAACGAGGGGATACCGTCCGATAAACTCATCTTT.

The chain has TRDV1 and TRDJ1; TRDD3 agrees at 10 bases. With 0 bases clipped from V and 2 bases from J, the junction kept 15 bases outside the gene matches. This CDR3 has 20 residues. CDR1 TSWWSYY and CDR2 QGS come from the germline V gene. CDR3 in DNA: TGTGCTCTTGGGGAACTGTGGTCCCCCCCAGGGGGATACGGGACCGATAAACTCATCTTT. This sequence encodes CALGELWSPPGGYGTDKLIF.

With respect to this clone: One base away lies a much larger clone, so this may be a sequencing read error. The chain combines TRDV2 with TRDJ1; possible D gene TRDD3, 5 bases. Germline V gene data show CDR1 as GEAIGNYY and CDR2 as EKD. V was trimmed by 2 bases and J by 7 bases, leaving 22 bases between them. There are 16 residues in the CDR3. CDR3 DNA sequence: TGTGCCTGTGACAACCCCCGGGAGGTGAGAGGGGGTAAACTCATCTTT. This gives the protein CACDNPREVRGGKLIF.

This clone showed up just a few times. The V call is TRDV1, the J call TRDJ1; D possibly corresponds to TRDD2 (5 bases). The CDR3 is 16 amino acids. The V gene's germline CDR1 is TSWWSYY and CDR2 QGS. With 0 bases removed from V and 3 bases from J, the gap between germline ends came to 14 bases. CDR3 DNA: TGTGCTCTTGGGGAACTCCCGCCTTCACGTGCCGATAAACTCATCTTT. Residues: CALGELPPSRADKLIF.